Listed below are T cell receptor beta chains from one sample, sequenced in a study of T cells in localized non-small cell lung cancer. Clones were read by immunoSEQ multiplex PCR, and TCRdb kept only the in-frame ones, dropping some. Here the sample spans about 9,800 clones, around 41% being singletons. Sequencing was performed on lymph node tissue, taken before any cancer treatment. Receptors originate from a woman aged 35-75 years with stage I lung adenocarcinoma. CDR3s include the opening cysteine and the closing phenylalanine or tryptophan. D genes are given only for firm matches. A row's size may be missing; if present it is once, few, many or a size class.

V,J,size,D,DNA,CDR3
TRBV10-2,TRBJ2-4,-,-,TGCGCCAGCAGTACAACGGCCCAGGCAGGCGCCAAAAACATTCAGTACTTC,CASSTTAQAGAKNIQYF
TRBV7-2,TRBJ1-2,few,TRBD1,TGTGCCAGCAGCTTAAGCCAGGGGGGAGGCTACACCTTC,CASSLSQGGGYTF
TRBV6-8,TRBJ2-1,-,TRBD2,TGTGCCAGCAGGGGACTAGCGGGGGGGCAAAGGTACAATGAGCAGTTCTTC,CASRGLAGGQRYNEQFF
TRBV12-5,TRBJ1-6,few,-,TGTGCTAGTGATTTGGCCCTTGGTCAGGCTTTAGATTCACCCCTCCACTTT,CASDLALGQALDSPLHF
TRBV6-7,TRBJ2-7,-,-,TGTGCCAGCAGTGACTCGAACGAGCAGTACTTC,CASSDSNEQYF
TRBV11-3,TRBJ2-1,-,TRBD2,TGTGCCAGCAGCCGGGCTAGCGGGGGGTCGCCCGAGCAGTTCTTC,CASSRASGGSPEQFF
TRBV6-8,TRBJ2-7,-,-,TGTGCCAGCACCCGGGAGACCGTCTACGAGCAGTACTTC,CASTRETVYEQYF
TRBV5-1,TRBJ1-2,few,-,TGCGCCAGCAGCTTGGAAGGGACAACCCATTCTAACTATGGCTACACCTTC,CASSLEGTTHSNYGYTF
TRBV10-3,TRBJ2-1,once,-,TGTGCCATCAGTGAGCCTAGGACCGATGAGCAGTTCTTC,CAISEPRTDEQFF
TRBV30,TRBJ2-5,-,TRBD2,TGTGCCTGGAGTGTAAATAGCGGGGGGCAAGAGACCCAGTACTTC,CAWSVNSGGQETQYF
TRBV19,TRBJ2-7,once,-,TGTGCCAGTAGTATCCAGGGAGGTTACGGCGAGCAGTACTTC,CASSIQGGYGEQYF
TRBV11-3,TRBJ1-1,-,TRBD1,TGTGCCAGCAGCTTACAAACCGGGACAGGGACTGAAGCTTTCTTT,CASSLQTGTGTEAFF
TRBV9,TRBJ2-6,-,TRBD1,TGTGCCAGCAGCGTTACAGGGGGCACTGGGGCCAACGTCCTGACTTTC,CASSVTGGTGANVLTF
TRBV6-8,TRBJ1-5,few,-,TGTGCCAGCAGTTATTCGAGGAGCAATCAGCCCCAGCATTTT,CASSYSRSNQPQHF
TRBV19,TRBJ1-6,-,TRBD1,TGTGCCAGTAATGAGGGGGCAGGCTATAATTCACCCCTCCACTTT,CASNEGAGYNSPLHF
TRBV25-1,TRBJ1-2,once,-,TGTGCCAGCAGTGAATATATCGCCCCCGGGACAAGCTATGGCTACACCTTC,CASSEYIAPGTSYGYTF
TRBV6-4,TRBJ1-5,few,TRBD1,TGTGCCAGCAGCTCCAGCTCCAGGGGGCAATATACCTATAGCAATCAGCCCCAGCATTTT,CASSSSSRGQYTYSNQPQHF
TRBV14,TRBJ2-3,-,TRBD1,TGTGCCAGCAACCGAGGGGACAGAAGAGGCACAGATACGCAGTATTTT,CASNRGDRRGTDTQYF
TRBV10-3,TRBJ2-5,-,TRBD2,TGTGCCATCAGTGACACCGCCGTTTTGGAAACCGGGACTAGCGGGGCTGAGACCCAGTACTTC,CAISDTAVLETGTSGAETQYF
TRBV18,TRBJ1-3,-,TRBD1,TGTGCCAGCTCACTTACCGGGACAGGGTATGGAAACACCATATATTTT,CASSLTGTGYGNTIYF
TRBV28,TRBJ2-1,few,-,TGTGCCAGCAGTCCGCAAAGGCCCCTCTACAATGAGCAGTTCTTC,CASSPQRPLYNEQFF
TRBV30,TRBJ1-5,-,-,TGTGCCTGGAGTGCGAGCCTCAATCAGCCCCAGCATTTT,CAWSASLNQPQHF
TRBV6-8,TRBJ1-6,-,-,TGTGCCAGCATCCTAGACAGGAATTCACCCCTCCACTTT,CASILDRNSPLHF
TRBV11-3,TRBJ1-6,few,-,TGTGCCAGCGCCACAACAGATTTTGGTTCACCCCTCCACTTT,CASATTDFGSPLHF
TRBV5-1,TRBJ2-1,once,-,TGCGCCAGCAGCTTGGTGGCAGGGATAGACTACAATGAGCAGTTCTTC,CASSLVAGIDYNEQFF
TRBV11-3,TRBJ2-3,few,TRBD2,TGTGCCAGCAGCTTAGGGACTAGCGGGCCCATAGATACGCAGTATTTT,CASSLGTSGPIDTQYF
TRBV6-8,TRBJ1-5,few,-,TGTGCCAGCACCTGGAGAAAAGGGCGCAATCAGCCCCAGCATTTT,CASTWRKGRNQPQHF
TRBV11-3,TRBJ1-6,-,TRBD1,TGTGCCAGCAGCTCCTCCGGGACAGGAGCCCGCTCCTATAATTCACCCCTCCACTTT,CASSSSGTGARSYNSPLHF
TRBV6-8,TRBJ2-3,few,-,TGTGCCAGCAGTTACGGAAGGGGACTTAGCACAGATACGCAGTATTTT,CASSYGRGLSTDTQYF
TRBV6-8,TRBJ1-5,-,-,TGTGCCAGCGGGGCTTGGGGCAATAGCAATCAGCCCCAGCATTTT,CASGAWGNSNQPQHF
TRBV1,TRBJ2-1,few,-,TGCGCCAGCAGCCACCCCAGGGACAGGGGAGATCATGAGCAGTTCTTC,CASSHPRDRGDHEQFF
TRBV19,TRBJ2-5,once,TRBD2,TGTGCCAGTAGTATCGGGACTAGCGGGGGCCGACAAGAGACCCAGTACTTC,CASSIGTSGGRQETQYF
TRBV6-8,TRBJ1-2,-,-,TGTGCCAGCAGGCCGAGGGGGGTTGGCTACACCTTC,CASRPRGVGYTF
TRBV6-8,TRBJ1-1,-,-,TGTGCCGCGGGCCCGAGGGGTTACACTGAAGCTTTCTTT,CAAGPRGYTEAFF
TRBV6-8,TRBJ1-5,-,TRBD1,TGTGCCAGCAGTCCTCAGACAGGGTCTGGCAATCAGCCCCAGCATTTT,CASSPQTGSGNQPQHF
TRBV6-8,TRBJ2-5,few,TRBD2,TGTGCCAGCAGTTTCGGACTAGTCGGGGAGACCCAGTACTTC,CASSFGLVGETQYF
TRBV18,TRBJ1-1,-,-,TGTGCCAGCTCACCTTGGGTAGACTCCCGGAACACTGAAGCTTTCTTT,CASSPWVDSRNTEAFF
TRBV23-1,TRBJ2-7,-,TRBD1,TGCGCCAGCAGCCAAGGAGGCCCCGGGACAGACTCCTACGAGCAGTACTTC,CASSQGGPGTDSYEQYF
TRBV29-1,TRBJ2-2,-,TRBD1,TGCAGCGTTCAGGTCCAGGGGGCCTGGACCGGGGAGCTGTTTTTT,CSVQVQGAWTGELFF
TRBV11-3,TRBJ2-1,-,TRBD2,TGTGCCAGCAGCTCGGACGGGACTAGCACCCCCAATGAGCAGTTCTTC,CASSSDGTSTPNEQFF
TRBV6-8,TRBJ2-7,-,-,TGTGCCATCAGTTCCCCCCAGGAATACGAGCAGTACTTC,CAISSPQEYEQYF
TRBV28,TRBJ2-7,once,-,TGTGCCAGCAGTTTTAGGGATGAGTGGTCCTACGAGCAGTACTTC,CASSFRDEWSYEQYF
TRBV9,TRBJ1-6,medium-sized,-,TGTGCCAGCTGCCGGGACTATAATTCACCCCTCCACTTT,CASCRDYNSPLHF